These 20 T cell receptor beta chains originate from one sample sequenced in a study of T cells in Graves' hyperthyroidism and ophthalmopathy. Template material for amplifying TCR beta CDR3 regions consisted of RNA transcripts. HTBI primers were used for first-round RT-PCR of the TCR CDR3. TCRdb independently ran MiXCR on the multiplex PCR reads; one entry per CDR3 protein. This table has hundreds of thousands of distinct CDR3 sequences, 20% to 25% appearing once. Sequencing used blood. The receptor source for this set is a woman in her seventies with Graves' ophthalmopathy.

With regard to this clonotype: As the CDR3 is not closed by the conserved phenylalanine or tryptophan, this likely results from a read error. This sequence joins TRBV6-2 or TRBV6-3 and TRBJ1-5; a weak D match, TRBD1 (5 bases). There are 13 residues in the CDR3. The germline CDR1 and CDR2 sequences are MNHEY and SVGEGT. V lost 6 bases to trimming and J lost 7 bases, with 13 bases between them. In nucleotides, the CDR3 is TGTGCCAGCAGAGTAGACAGAGGACAGCCCCAGCATCTT. Its protein product is CASRVDRGQPQHL.

The chain carries TRBV20-1 and TRBJ2-5, with no clear D. Per the germline V gene, CDR1 is DFQATT and CDR2 is SNEGSKA (reference sequence). The CDR3 covers 12 residues. V was trimmed by 1 base and J by 5 bases, leaving 8 bases between them. CDR3 in amino acids: CSARGVRETQYF. The CDR3 bases are TGCAGTGCTAGAGGGGTACGGGAGACCCAGTACTTC.

The rearrangement links TRBV29-1 to TRBJ2-2; no firm D call. This CDR3 has 12 amino acids. The germline CDR1 and CDR2 sequences are SQVTM and ANQGSEA. Trimming removed 4 bases at V and 8 bases at J, with 11 bases between. For the CDR3, the DNA is TGCAGCGTTGCCCAGGCCCAAGGGGAGCTGTTTTTT. It is translated as CSVAQAQGELFF.

In this sample, this clonotype turned up many times. This chain joins TRBV2 and TRBJ1-1; 8 bases agree with TRBD1. Trimming at V came to 5 bases and at J to 8 bases, leaving 13 bases not matched to a gene. Germline V lookup: CDR1 SNHLY, CDR2 FYNNEI. This CDR3 is 15 amino acids long. The CDR3 loop is CASSNPLRTGREAFF. CDR3 nucleotide sequence: TGTGCCAGCAGTAACCCCCTTAGGACAGGGCGAGAAGCTTTCTTT.

This clonotype has ten or more counts. The CDR3 here is CASSLTGTGGSDTQYF. The CDR3 nucleotides are TGCGCCAGCAGCTTGACCGGGACAGGGGGATCAGATACGCAGTATTTT. The V and J genes are TRBV5-1 and TRBJ2-3; the match to TRBD1 covers 11 bases. The CDR3 length is 16 residues. Germline values: CDR1 SGHRS, CDR2 YFSETQ. With V trimmed by 1 base and J by 4 bases, 5 bases remained unmatched.

The chain carries TRBV12-3 or TRBV12-4 and TRBJ1-1, with TRBD1 matching 7 bases. The CDR3 covers 16 residues. J lost 5 bases, V lost 5 bases, and 14 bases had no gene match. Written as DNA, the CDR3 is TGTGCCAGCAGTCCACTCCGACAGGGATGGAGGACTGAAGCTTTCTTT. As protein: CASSPLRQGWRTEAFF.

The rearrangement joins TRBV18 to TRBJ1-5; possible D gene TRBD1, 5 bases. CDR1 KGHSH and CDR2 LQKENI come from the germline V gene. V was cut by 4 bases and J by 3 bases, with 16 bases left in between. This CDR3 comprises 16 residues. DNA for the CDR3: TGTGCCAGCTCACTTCTCGTCGACAGTTACAATCAGCCCCAGCATTTT. Translating it yields CASSLLVDSYNQPQHF.

This clonotype came up a few times. The rearrangement uses TRBV5-4 and TRBJ1-2; D uncertain. The CDR3 covers 12 residues. Per the germline V gene, CDR1 is SGHNT and CDR2 is YYREEE (reference sequence). The V end lost 0 bases, the J end lost 7 bases, and 7 bases lay between the germline ends. The CDR3 DNA sequence: TGTGCCAGCAGCTTGGGGCTCGGTGGCTACACCTTC. This encodes CASSLGLGGYTF.

The chain couples TRBV20-1 to TRBJ2-5, with D maybe TRBD2 (5 bases). The germline gives CDR1 DFQATT, CDR2 SNEGSKA (reference sequence). The CDR3 loop spans 15 amino acids. The germline V and J ends were trimmed by 6 bases and 1 base, with 18 bases remaining between them. CDR3 amino acids: CSAEAFGPIQETQYF. The CDR3 DNA follows: TGCAGTGCGGAGGCTTTCGGACCGATCCAAGAGACCCAGTACTTC.

The CDR3 DNA follows: TGTGCCGGGGCTCGGGTGGGAGTGGGAGATACGCAGTATTTT. The encoded protein is CAGARVGVGDTQYF. This chain uses TRBV28 with TRBJ2-3; D possibly uses TRBD1 or TRBD2 (5 bases each). CDR1 and CDR2 from the germline V gene are MDHEN and SYDVKM. V was cut by 11 bases and J by 5 bases, with 20 bases left in between. This CDR3 region has 14 residues.

This clonotype was observed at least ten times. The chain carries TRBV29-1 and TRBJ1-1; no definite D call. Germline V gene sequence: CDR1 SQVTM, CDR2 ANQGSEA. The CDR3 totals 13 residues. V gave up 7 bases and J gave up 1 base, with 13 bases separating them. CDR3 residues: CSALKQPNTEAFF. The CDR3 DNA is TGCAGCGCCCTAAAACAGCCGAACACTGAAGCTTTCTTT.

The V gene is TRBV5-1, the J gene TRBJ1-4; 8 bases map to TRBD1. This CDR3 spans 15 amino acids. Germline V lookup: CDR1 SGHRS, CDR2 YFSETQ. J gave up 3 bases and V 6 bases, and 7 bases lay outside the gene matches. The CDR3, as DNA: TGCGCCAGCAAATCTGGACAGGGTTCTAATGAAAAACTGTTTTTT. Its protein product is CASKSGQGSNEKLFF.

This clonotype has at least ten counts. This sequence joins TRBV20-1 and TRBJ2-7; D perhaps matches TRBD2 (5 bases). CDR1 is DFQATT, CDR2 SNEGSKA, per germline (reference sequence). This CDR3 region has 15 residues. Trimming cost V 0 bases and J 4 bases, with 16 bases left between them. The CDR3 protein is CSARDPRAGLYEQYF. Written as DNA, the CDR3 is TGCAGTGCTAGAGATCCCCGGGCGGGCCTATACGAGCAGTACTTC.

This sequence joins TRBV30 and TRBJ2-3, with 8 nucleotides matching TRBD2. Trimming cost V 2 bases and J 6 bases; bases outside gene matches: 10. The CDR3 is made up of 15 amino acids. CDR1 and CDR2 (germline): GTSNPN, SVGIG (reference sequence). CDR3 nucleotides: TGTGCCTGGAGTCCAACTAGCGGTCGGGGGGATACGCAGTATTTT. Encoded protein: CAWSPTSGRGDTQYF.

J is TRBJ1-1 and V is TRBV11-2; D possibly corresponds to TRBD1 (5 bases). Germline V gene lookup returns CDR1 SGHAT and CDR2 FQNNGV. V was clipped by 1 base and J by 1 base, with 16 bases between them. The length of the CDR3 is 17 residues. CDR3 loop: CASSLARVPIPNTEAFF. The CDR3 nucleotides read TGTGCCAGCAGCTTAGCCAGGGTCCCTATCCCGAACACTGAAGCTTTCTTT.

In this sample, this clonotype turned up many times. This chain links TRBV12-3 or TRBV12-4 with TRBJ1-5, with D unclear. The CDR3 runs to 13 residues. The germline V and J ends were trimmed by 2 bases and 7 bases, with 9 bases remaining between them. Here the CDR3 reads CASSLSEGQPQHF. The CDR3 nucleotides read TGTGCCAGCAGTTTATCCGAGGGACAGCCCCAGCATTTT.

This chain links TRBV9 with TRBJ2-7; D is uncertain. Germline V gene data show CDR1 as SGDLS and CDR2 as YYNGEE. V gave up 7 bases and J gave up 2 bases, with 13 bases separating them. The CDR3 runs 13 residues. The CDR3 protein is CASCFMAPYEQYF. The CDR3 coding sequence is TGTGCCAGCTGCTTCATGGCCCCCTACGAGCAGTACTTC. Using reference TRBV9 and TRBJ2-7 for the parts outside the CDR3, the full variable domain is DSGVTQTPKHLITATGQRVTLRCSPRSGDLSVYWYQQSLDQGLQFLIQYYNGEERAKGNILERFSAQQFPDLHSELNLSSLELGDSALYFCASCFMAPYEQYFGPGTRLTVT.

This clonotype was recorded at least ten times. This rearrangement joins TRBV6-2 or TRBV6-3 to TRBJ2-3, with D perhaps TRBD1 (6 bases). The CDR3 has 15 amino acids. Germline assignment: CDR1 MNHEY and CDR2 SVGEGT. V was cut by 6 bases and J by 0 bases, with 13 bases left in between. CDR3 DNA sequence: TGTGCCAGCAGGCCCGGGACACACAGCACAGATACGCAGTATTTT. Amino acids: CASRPGTHSTDTQYF.

Note on this clonotype: Given a much more abundant clone one base away, this may be a read error. The CDR3 spells CSAKSLHFYEQYF. CDR3 sequence (DNA): TGCAGCGCAAAAAGCTTACACTTCTACGAGCAGTACTTC. V and J are TRBV20-1 and TRBJ2-7; D gene uncertain. The CDR3 consists of 13 residues. CDR1 DFQATT and CDR2 SNEGSKA come from the germline V gene (reference sequence).

About this clonotype itself: The junction departs from the called germline gene at one end, perhaps through a read error. J is TRBJ1-1 and V is TRBV18; no reliable D call. CDR1 and CDR2 from the germline V gene are KGHSH and LQKENI. The CDR3 has 14 amino acids. The DNA of the CDR3 is TGTGCCAGCTCGCCACGTGGCCTTTTGACTGAAGCTTTCTTT. This sequence encodes CASSPRGLLTEAFF.